This T cell receptor beta chain was identified during a study of cytomegalovirus exposure and HLA in healthy donors. The study's findings and limits: In a later analysis, the majority of CMV-associated beta chains seemingly showed HLA restriction. A highly shared variant cluster was judged a likely technical artifact.

Trimming stripped 10 bases from V and 2 bases from J, with 18 bases between. The germline CDR1 and CDR2 sequences are LNHDA and SQIVND (reference sequence). The CDR3 is 14 residues long. The PCR ran on 60 Vbeta and 13 Jbeta primers. Clones were sequenced by immunoSEQ multiplex PCR, and TCRdb holds only the in-frame ones, with some missing. The sample holds some 72,000 clones. As for this clone: Its antigen is as yet unknown.

The chain couples TRBV19 to TRBJ2-7; perhaps TRBD2 as D (6 bases). The sample comprised PBMCs. The source is a man aged 40-55 years in good health and CMV-seronegative. CDR3: CATSGRGLPYEQYF. CDR3 coding DNA: TGTGCCACCTCCGGGCGGGGTCTCCCCTACGAGCAGTACTTC.